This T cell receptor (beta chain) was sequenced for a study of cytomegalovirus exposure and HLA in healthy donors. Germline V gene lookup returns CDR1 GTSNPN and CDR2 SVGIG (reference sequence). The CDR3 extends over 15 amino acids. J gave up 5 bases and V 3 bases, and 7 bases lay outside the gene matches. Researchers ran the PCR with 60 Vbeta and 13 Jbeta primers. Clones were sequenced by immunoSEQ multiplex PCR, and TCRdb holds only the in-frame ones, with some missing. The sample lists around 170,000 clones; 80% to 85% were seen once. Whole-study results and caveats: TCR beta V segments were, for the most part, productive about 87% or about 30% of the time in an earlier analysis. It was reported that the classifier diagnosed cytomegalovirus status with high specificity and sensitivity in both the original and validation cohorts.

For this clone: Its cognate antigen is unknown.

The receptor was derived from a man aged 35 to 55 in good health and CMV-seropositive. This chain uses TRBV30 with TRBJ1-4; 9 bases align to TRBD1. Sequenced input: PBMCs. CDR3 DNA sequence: TGTGCCTGGAGGAATCCGGGACAGGGAAATGAAAAACTGTTTTTT. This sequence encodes CAWRNPGQGNEKLFF.